The present T cell receptor (beta chain) was sequenced within a study of vaccination effects on CD4 cells after COVID-19. Assay: immunoSEQ multiplex PCR; the TCRdb copy retains only in-frame clones and omits some. The sample lists roughly 53,000 clones, about four fifths seen once, with less than 7.5% in the top ten. Using viral peptide pools, the ViraFEST assay grew out antigen-specific CD4+ T cells prior to sequencing. Cultured cells yielded isolated CD4+ T cells after roughly 11 days. Nucleocapsid antibodies were negative in the vaccine recipients, who had never had SARS-CoV-2 infection. A half-volume exchange with IL-2 medium occurred on days 3 and 7. The V and J ends lost 5 bases and 1 base, in that order; junction bases with no gene match: 8. The length of the CDR3 is 16 residues. Germline V gives CDR1 LNHDA, CDR2 SQIVND (reference sequence). As to this clone: Its target is unknown. Other DNA sequences of this sample code for an identical CDR3.

General study results and limits: Both infection-induced and vaccine-induced clones contracted markedly at late post-vaccination timepoints.

The sample here was CD4+ T cells from PBMCs cultured with HCoV-OC43 spike peptides, taken before COVID-19 vaccination. Noted subset: HCoV-OC43 spike overlapping peptide pool stimulation. The source is a human donor who received a COVID-19 vaccine. This chain uses TRBV19 with TRBJ1-5; 7 positions match TRBD1. The CDR3 here is CASSPRGAVSNQPQHF. The CDR3 coding sequence is TGTGCCAGTAGTCCCAGGGGGGCGGTGAGCAATCAGCCCCAGCATTTT.